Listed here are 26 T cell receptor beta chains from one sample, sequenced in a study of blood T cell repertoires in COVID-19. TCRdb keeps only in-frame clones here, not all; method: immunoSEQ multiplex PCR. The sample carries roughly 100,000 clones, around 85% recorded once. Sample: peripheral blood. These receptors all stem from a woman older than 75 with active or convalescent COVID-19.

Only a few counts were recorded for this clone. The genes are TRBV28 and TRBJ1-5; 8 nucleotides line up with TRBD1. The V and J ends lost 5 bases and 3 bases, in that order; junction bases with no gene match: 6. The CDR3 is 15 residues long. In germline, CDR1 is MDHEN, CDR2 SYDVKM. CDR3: CASSTGTGSNQPQHF. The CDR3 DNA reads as TGTGCCAGCAGTACCGGGACAGGTTCCAATCAGCCCCAGCATTTT.

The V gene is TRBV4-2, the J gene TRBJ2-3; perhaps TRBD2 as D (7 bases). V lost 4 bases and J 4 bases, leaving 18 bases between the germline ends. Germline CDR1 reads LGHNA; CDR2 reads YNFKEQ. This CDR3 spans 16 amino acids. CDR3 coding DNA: TGTGCCAGCAGCCCGGGAGTGGGGGGGCTATCAGATACGCAGTATTTT. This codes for CASSPGVGGLSDTQYF.

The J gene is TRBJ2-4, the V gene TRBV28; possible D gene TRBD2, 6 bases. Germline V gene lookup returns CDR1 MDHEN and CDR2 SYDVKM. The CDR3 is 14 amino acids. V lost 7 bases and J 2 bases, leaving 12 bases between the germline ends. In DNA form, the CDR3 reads TGTGCCAGCACCTCTGGGGGGACCAAAAACATTCAGTACTTC. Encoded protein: CASTSGGTKNIQYF.

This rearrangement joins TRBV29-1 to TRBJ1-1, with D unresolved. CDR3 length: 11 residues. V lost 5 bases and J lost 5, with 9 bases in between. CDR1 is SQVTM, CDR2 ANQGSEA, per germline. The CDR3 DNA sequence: TGCAGCGTTCGGATGAGGACTGAAGCTTTCTTT. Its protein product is CSVRMRTEAFF.

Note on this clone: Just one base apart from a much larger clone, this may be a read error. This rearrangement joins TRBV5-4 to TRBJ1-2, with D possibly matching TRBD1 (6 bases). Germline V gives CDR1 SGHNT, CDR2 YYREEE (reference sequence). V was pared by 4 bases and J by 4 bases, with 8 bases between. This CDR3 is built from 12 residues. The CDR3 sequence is CASSQDSYGYTF. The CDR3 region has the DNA TGTGCCAGCAGCCAGGACAGCTATGGCTACACCTTC.

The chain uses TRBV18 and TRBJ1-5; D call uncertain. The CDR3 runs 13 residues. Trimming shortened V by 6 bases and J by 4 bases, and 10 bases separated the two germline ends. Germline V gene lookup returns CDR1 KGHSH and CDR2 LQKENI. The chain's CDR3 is CASSPSLNQPQHF. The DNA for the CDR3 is TGTGCCAGCTCTCCCTCTTTAAATCAGCCCCAGCATTTT.

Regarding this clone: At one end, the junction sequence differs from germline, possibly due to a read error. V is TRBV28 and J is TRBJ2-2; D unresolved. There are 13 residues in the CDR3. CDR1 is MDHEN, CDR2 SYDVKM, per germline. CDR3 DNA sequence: TGTGCCAGCAGTTTTCAGAACATCGGGGAGCTGTTTTTT. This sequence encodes CASSFQNIGELFF.

The CDR3 DNA sequence: TGTGCCAGCAGTTACCGGGGGGCCTGGGAGACCCAGTACTTC. Amino acid sequence: CASSYRGAWETQYF. The chain employs TRBV6-5 and TRBJ2-5; D possibly corresponds to TRBD2 (7 bases). The CDR3 has 14 residues. V was trimmed by 2 bases and J by 5 bases, leaving 12 bases between them. Germline CDR1 reads MNHEY; CDR2 reads SVGAGI.

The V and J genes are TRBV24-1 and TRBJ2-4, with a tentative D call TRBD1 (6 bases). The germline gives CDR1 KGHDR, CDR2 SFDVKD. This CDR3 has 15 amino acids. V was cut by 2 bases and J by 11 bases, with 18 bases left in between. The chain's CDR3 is CATSDSAPGVPVQYF. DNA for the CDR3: TGTGCCACCAGTGATTCCGCCCCAGGGGTTCCTGTTCAGTACTTC.

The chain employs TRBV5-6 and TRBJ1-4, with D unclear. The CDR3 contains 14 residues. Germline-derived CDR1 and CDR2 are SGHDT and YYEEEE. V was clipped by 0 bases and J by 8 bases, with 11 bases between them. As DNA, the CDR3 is TGTGCCAGCAGCTTGGGAGGAAGAGGGGAAAAACTGTTTTTT. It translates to CASSLGGRGEKLFF. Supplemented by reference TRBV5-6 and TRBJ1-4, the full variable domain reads DAGVTQSPTHLIKTRGQQVTLRCSPKSGHDTVSWYQQALGQGPQFIFQYYEEEERQRGNFPDRFSGHQFPNYSSELNVNALLLGDSALYLCASSLGGRGEKLFFGSGTQLSVL.

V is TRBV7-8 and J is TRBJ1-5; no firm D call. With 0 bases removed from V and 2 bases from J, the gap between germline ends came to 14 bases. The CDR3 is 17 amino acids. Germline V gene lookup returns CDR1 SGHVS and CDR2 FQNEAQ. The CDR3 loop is CASSLAGVGEGNQPQHF. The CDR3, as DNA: TGTGCCAGCAGCTTAGCCGGGGTTGGAGAGGGCAATCAGCCCCAGCATTTT.

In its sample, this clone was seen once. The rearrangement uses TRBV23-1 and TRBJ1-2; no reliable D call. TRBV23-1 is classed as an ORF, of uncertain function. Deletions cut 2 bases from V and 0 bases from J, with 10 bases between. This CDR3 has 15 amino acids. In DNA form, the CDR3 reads TGCGCCAGCAGTCAACCGGGTCAACCTAACTATGGCTACACCTTC. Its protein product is CASSQPGQPNYGYTF.

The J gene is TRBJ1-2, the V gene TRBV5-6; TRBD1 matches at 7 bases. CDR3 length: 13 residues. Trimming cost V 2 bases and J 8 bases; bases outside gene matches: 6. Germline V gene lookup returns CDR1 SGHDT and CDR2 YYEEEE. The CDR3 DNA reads TGTGCCAGCAGCTTACGGGACAGAGCCGGCTACACCTTC. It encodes CASSLRDRAGYTF.

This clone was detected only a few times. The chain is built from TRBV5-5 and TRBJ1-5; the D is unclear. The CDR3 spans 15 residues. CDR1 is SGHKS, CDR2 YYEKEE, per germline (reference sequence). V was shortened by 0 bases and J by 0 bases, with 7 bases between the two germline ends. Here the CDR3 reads CASSLGHYSNQPQHF. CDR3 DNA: TGTGCCAGCAGCTTGGGGCACTATAGCAATCAGCCCCAGCATTTT.

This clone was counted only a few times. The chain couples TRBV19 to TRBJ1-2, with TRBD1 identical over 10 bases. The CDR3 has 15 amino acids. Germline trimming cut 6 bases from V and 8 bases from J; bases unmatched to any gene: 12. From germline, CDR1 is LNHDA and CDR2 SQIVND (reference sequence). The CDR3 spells CASSPSETGGRGYTF. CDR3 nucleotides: TGTGCCAGTAGCCCCTCCGAGACAGGGGGCAGGGGCTACACCTTC.

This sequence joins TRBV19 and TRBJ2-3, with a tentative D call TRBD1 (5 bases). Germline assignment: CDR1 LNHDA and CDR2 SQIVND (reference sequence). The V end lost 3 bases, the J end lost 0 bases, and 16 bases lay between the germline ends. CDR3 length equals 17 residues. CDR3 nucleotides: TGTGCCAGTAGTATCGGAAATGGGGCAGGGAGCACAGATACGCAGTATTTT. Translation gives CASSIGNGAGSTDTQYF.

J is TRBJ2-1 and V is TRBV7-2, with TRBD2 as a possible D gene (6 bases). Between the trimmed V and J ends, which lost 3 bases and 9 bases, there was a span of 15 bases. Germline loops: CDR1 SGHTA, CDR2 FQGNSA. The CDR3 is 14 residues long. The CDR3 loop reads CASSLTIGGTEQFF. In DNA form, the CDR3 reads TGTGCCAGCAGCTTGACGATTGGGGGGACTGAGCAGTTCTTC.

CDR3 in amino acids: CASSPQGLAYGELFF. CDR3 nucleotides: TGTGCCAGCTCACCACAGGGACTAGCCTACGGGGAGCTGTTTTTT. The chain combines TRBV18 with TRBJ2-2; 9 bases align to TRBD2. The V segment lost 1 base and the J segment 7 bases; nucleotides outside the gene matches: 4. The CDR3 totals 15 residues. CDR1 is KGHSH, CDR2 LQKENI, per germline.

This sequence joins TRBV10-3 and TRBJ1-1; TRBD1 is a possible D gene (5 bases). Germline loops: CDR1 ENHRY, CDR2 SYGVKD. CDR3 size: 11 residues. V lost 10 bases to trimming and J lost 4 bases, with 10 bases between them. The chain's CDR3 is CATQGLTEAFF. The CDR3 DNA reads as TGTGCCACCCAGGGACTCACTGAAGCTTTCTTT.

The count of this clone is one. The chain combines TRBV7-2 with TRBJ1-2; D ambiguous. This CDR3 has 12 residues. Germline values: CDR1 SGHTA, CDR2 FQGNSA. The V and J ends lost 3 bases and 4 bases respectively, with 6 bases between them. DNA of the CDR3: TGTGCCAGCAGCTTGACGGGCTATGGCTACACCTTC. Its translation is CASSLTGYGYTF.

The CDR3 sequence: CASSLEGSGGAREQFF. The CDR3 DNA sequence: TGTGCCAGCAGCTTGGAGGGTAGCGGGGGGGCTCGTGAGCAGTTCTTC. The chain recombines TRBV5-8 with TRBJ2-1, with TRBD2 matching 11 bases. Trimming removed 0 bases from V and 9 bases from J; junction bases left unmatched: 8. Germline loops: CDR1 SGHTS, CDR2 YDEGEE. This CDR3 is 16 amino acids long.

CDR3 coding DNA: TGTGCCAGCAGTGAATGGGACACGGGCACAGATACGCAGTATTTT. It specifies CASSEWDTGTDTQYF. This chain links TRBV2 with TRBJ2-3; tentative D call: TRBD1 (6 bases). There are 15 residues in the CDR3. The V and J ends lost 2 bases and 1 base respectively, with 10 bases between them. Germline CDR1 SNHLY, CDR2 FYNNEI.

The CDR3 region is CASRDVGGGTEAFF. The CDR3 coding sequence is TGTGCCAGCAGGGACGTTGGGGGAGGCACTGAAGCTTTCTTT. The V and J genes are TRBV27 and TRBJ1-1; TRBD1 might be the D (5 bases). Trimming left V 6 bases short and J 4 bases short, with 15 bases between. The germline gives CDR1 MNHEY, CDR2 SMNVEV (reference sequence). This CDR3 comprises 14 residues.

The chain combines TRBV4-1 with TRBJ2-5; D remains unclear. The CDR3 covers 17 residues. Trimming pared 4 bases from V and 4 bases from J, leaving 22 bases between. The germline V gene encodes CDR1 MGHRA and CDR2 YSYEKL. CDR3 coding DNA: TGCGCCAGCAGCCTTAAACCCCTGACTTCATTGCGAGAGACCCAGTACTTC. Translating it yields CASSLKPLTSLRETQYF.

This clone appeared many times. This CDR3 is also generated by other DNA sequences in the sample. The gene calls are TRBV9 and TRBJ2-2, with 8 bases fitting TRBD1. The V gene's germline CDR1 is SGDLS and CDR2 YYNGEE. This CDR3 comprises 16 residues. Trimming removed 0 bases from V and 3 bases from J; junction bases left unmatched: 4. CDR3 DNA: TGTGCCAGCAGCGTAGGTCAGGGGGCGTACACCGGGGAGCTGTTTTTT. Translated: CASSVGQGAYTGELFF.

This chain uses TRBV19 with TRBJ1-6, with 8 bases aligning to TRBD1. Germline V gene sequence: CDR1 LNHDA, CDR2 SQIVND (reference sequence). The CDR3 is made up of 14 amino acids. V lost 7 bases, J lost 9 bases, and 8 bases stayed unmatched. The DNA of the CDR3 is TGTGCCAGTAATCAGGGGGCCCAGCTTTCACCCCTCCACTTT. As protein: CASNQGAQLSPLHF.